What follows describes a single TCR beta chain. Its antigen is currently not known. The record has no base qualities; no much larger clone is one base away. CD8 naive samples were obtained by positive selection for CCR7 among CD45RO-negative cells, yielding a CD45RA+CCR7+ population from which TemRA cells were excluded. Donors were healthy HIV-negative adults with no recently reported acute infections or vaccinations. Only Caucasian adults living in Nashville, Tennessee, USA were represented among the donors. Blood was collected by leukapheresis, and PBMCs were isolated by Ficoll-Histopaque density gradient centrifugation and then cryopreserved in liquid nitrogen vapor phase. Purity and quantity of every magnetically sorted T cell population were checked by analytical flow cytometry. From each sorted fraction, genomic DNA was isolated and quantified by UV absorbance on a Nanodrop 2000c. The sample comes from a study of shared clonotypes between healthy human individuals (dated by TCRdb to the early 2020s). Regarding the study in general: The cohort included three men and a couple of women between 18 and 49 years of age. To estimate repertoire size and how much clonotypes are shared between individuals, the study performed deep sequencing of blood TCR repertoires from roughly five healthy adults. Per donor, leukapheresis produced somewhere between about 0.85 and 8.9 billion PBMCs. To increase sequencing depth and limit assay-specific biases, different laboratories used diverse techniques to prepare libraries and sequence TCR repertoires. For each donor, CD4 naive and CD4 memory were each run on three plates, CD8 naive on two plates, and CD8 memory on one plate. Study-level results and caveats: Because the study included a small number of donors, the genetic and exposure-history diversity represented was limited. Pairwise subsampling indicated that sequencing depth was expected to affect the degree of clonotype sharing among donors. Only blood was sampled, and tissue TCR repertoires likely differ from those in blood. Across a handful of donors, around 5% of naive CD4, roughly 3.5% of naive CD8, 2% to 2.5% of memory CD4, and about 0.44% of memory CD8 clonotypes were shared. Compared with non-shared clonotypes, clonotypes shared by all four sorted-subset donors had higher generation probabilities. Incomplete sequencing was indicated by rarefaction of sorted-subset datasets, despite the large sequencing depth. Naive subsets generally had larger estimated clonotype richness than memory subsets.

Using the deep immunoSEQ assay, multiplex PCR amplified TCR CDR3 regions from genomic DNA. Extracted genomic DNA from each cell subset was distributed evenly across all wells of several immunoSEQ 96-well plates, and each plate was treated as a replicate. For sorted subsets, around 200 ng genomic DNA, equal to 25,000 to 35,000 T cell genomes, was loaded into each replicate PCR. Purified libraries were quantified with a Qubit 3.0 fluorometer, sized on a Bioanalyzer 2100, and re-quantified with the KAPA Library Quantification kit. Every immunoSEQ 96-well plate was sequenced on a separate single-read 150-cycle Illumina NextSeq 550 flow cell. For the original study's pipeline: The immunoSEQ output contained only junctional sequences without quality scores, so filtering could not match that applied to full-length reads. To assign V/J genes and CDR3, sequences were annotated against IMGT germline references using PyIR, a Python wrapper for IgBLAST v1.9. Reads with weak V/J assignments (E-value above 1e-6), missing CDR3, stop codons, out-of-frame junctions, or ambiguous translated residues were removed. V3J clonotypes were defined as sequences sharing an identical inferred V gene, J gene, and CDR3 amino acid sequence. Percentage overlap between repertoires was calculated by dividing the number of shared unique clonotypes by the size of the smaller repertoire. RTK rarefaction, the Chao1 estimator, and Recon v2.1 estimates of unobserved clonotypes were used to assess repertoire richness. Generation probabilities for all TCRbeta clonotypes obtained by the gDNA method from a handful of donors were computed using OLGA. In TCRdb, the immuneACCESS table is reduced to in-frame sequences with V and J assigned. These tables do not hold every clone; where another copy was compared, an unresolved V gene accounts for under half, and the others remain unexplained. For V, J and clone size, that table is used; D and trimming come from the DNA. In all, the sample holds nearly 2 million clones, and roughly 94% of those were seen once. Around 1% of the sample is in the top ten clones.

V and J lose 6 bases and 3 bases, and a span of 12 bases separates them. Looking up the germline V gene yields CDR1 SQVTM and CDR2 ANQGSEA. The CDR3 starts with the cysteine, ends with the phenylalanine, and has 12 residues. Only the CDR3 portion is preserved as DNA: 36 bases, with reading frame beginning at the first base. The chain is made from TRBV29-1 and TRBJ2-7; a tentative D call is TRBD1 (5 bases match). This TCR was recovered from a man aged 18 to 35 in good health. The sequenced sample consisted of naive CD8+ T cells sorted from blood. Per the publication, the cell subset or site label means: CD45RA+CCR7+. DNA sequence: TGCAGCGTCCAGGGTTTGCTCTACGAGCAGTACTTC. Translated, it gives CSVQGLLYEQYF.